A single T cell receptor beta chain is shown here with its context. Germline V gene sequence: CDR1 MNHNS, CDR2 SASEGT. Germline trimming cut 1 base from V and 3 bases from J; bases unmatched to any gene: 2. This CDR3 spans 16 amino acids. Participant age was roughly 18 to 95 years, and participants resided in fewer than 30 US areas. Assignment of participants to cohorts was predicated upon participant-reported clinical history. Cohort 3 recovered donors had two negative PCRs, clearance, or symptom resolution. Clones were sequenced by immunoSEQ multiplex PCR, and TCRdb holds only the in-frame ones, with some missing. Of 190,000 or so clones in the sample, about 85% were seen once. The data stem from a study of blood T cell repertoires in COVID-19. On the study more broadly: T cells, B-cell-depleted T cells, or PBMCs supplied cDNA or gDNA.

The chain employs TRBV6-1 and TRBJ2-1; 11 positions match TRBD2. The TCR was taken from a woman aged 25-40 years who had recovered from COVID-19. Sequenced material: PBMCs or T cells enriched from blood (not recorded which). The CDR3 DNA reads TGTGCCAGCAGTGAAGTGGGGACTAGCGGCTACAATGAGCAGTTCTTC. Its protein is CASSEVGTSGYNEQFF.